Listed below are T cell receptor beta chains from one sample, sequenced in a study of PD-1 blockade in classical Hodgkin lymphoma. The repertoire was sequenced with immunoSEQ multiplex PCR; TCRdb's copy has only in-frame clones and lacks some. The data show around 26,000 clones, 80% seen once. The sequences come from CD4+ T cells from blood, collected before the fourth cycle of nivolumab. These TCRs come from a human donor with classical Hodgkin lymphoma. The CDR3 runs from the conserved cysteine through the conserved F or W. Fields, in order: J gene, V gene, D gene, clone size, CDR3 protein, CDR3 DNA. The D gene is left open where the match is weak. Only some rows state a clone size, as once, few, many or a class for expanded clones.

TRBJ1-3 TRBV19 NA NA CATRTDGNTIYF TGTGCCACTAGAACGGACGGGAACACCATATATTTT
TRBJ2-5 TRBV7-8 NA NA CASSLEQGSMGQYF TGTGCCAGCAGCTTAGAGCAGGGGAGTATGGGCCAGTACTTC
TRBJ2-7 TRBV18 NA NA CASTEQGYEQYF TGTGCCAGCACCGAGCAGGGCTACGAGCAGTACTTC
TRBJ2-5 TRBV7-7 TRBD2 NA CASSLGLAGGETQYF TGTGCCAGCAGCTTAGGTCTAGCGGGGGGAGAGACCCAGTACTTC
TRBJ1-6 TRBV18 TRBD1 few CASSLRQGRGSPLHF TGTGCCAGCTCACTCCGACAGGGAAGGGGCTCACCCCTCCACTTT
TRBJ2-5 TRBV11-2 NA NA CASSSYLQGQETQYF TGTGCCAGCAGCTCTTACCTACAGGGTCAAGAGACCCAGTACTTC
TRBJ1-3 TRBV10-3 NA NA CAISEGWGATVGNTIYF TGTGCCATCAGTGAGGGGTGGGGAGCCACCGTTGGAAACACCATATATTTT
TRBJ1-4 TRBV5-3 TRBD1 NA CASSVRGSNEKLFF TGTGCCAGCAGCGTCAGGGGGTCTAATGAAAAACTGTTTTTT
TRBJ1-6 TRBV6-9 NA NA CASSLLSGWCKNSPLHF TGTGCCAGCAGCCTATTGTCGGGGTGGTGCAAGAATTCACCCCTCCACTTT
TRBJ1-6 TRBV30 TRBD1 NA CAWSPPDRVNSPLHF TGTGCCTGGAGTCCGCCGGACAGGGTAAATTCACCCCTCCACTTT
TRBJ1-1 TRBV7-2 NA NA CASSLVWEGTEAFF TGTGCCAGCAGCTTAGTTTGGGAGGGCACTGAAGCTTTCTTT
TRBJ2-7 TRBV28 NA NA CASYRVTYEQYF TGTGCCAGCTATAGGGTAACCTACGAGCAGTACTTC